The 28 T cell receptor beta chains below all came from one sample that was sequenced in a study of T cell repertoires in cytomegalovirus infection. No antigen is known for these receptors. TCRdb used MiXCR to reprocess the reads, holding one entry per CDR3 protein. The sample has about 350,000 distinct CDR3 sequences, about 34% seen once. Here the sequenced sample was cultured PBMCs, taken from culture after CMV antigen stimulation. The receptors were sampled from a human donor in good health (CMV status not recorded). Some clones in this sample may be carry-over from other donors' samples.

This sequence joins TRBV10-3 and TRBJ1-5, with D uncertain. This CDR3 region has 13 residues. V was pared by 2 bases and J by 1 base, with 3 bases between. Per the germline V gene, CDR1 is ENHRY and CDR2 is SYGVKD. CDR3 residues: CAISELSNQPQHF. Here the CDR3 DNA reads TGTGCCATCAGTGAGCTCAGCAATCAGCCCCAGCATTTT.

A few counts support this clonotype. The V and J genes are TRBV6-4 and TRBJ2-1; 15 nucleotides agree with TRBD2. CDR1 and CDR2 from the germline V gene are MRHNA and SNTAGT. V was pared by 5 bases and J by 9 bases, with 8 bases of the junction left unmatched. The CDR3 is 16 residues long. CDR3 region: CASSPSGLAGGGEQFF. CDR3 coding DNA: TGTGCCAGCAGTCCCTCGGGACTAGCGGGAGGAGGTGAGCAGTTCTTC.

The CDR3 bases are TGTGCCAGCAGGACAGGGGGTGGTAATCAGCCCCAGCATTTT. As protein: CASRTGGGNQPQHF. The V gene is TRBV6-6, the J gene TRBJ1-5; 9 bases match TRBD1. Germline values: CDR1 MNHNY, CDR2 SVGAGI (reference sequence). Germline trimming cut 6 bases from V and 4 bases from J; bases unmatched to any gene: 4. This CDR3 region has 14 residues.

The DNA for the CDR3 is TGTGCCAGCAGCCCCGAGGGCCCACTCCGCGGTTACACCTTC. This sequence encodes CASSPEGPLRGYTF. This chain uses TRBV7-9 with TRBJ1-2; D gene uncertain. Trimming shortened V by 5 bases and J by 11 bases, and 21 bases separated the two germline ends. The CDR3 runs 14 residues. CDR1 is SEHNR and CDR2 is FQNEAQ in the germline V gene (reference sequence).

The CDR3 region is CSANVPNSYEQYF. For the CDR3, the DNA is TGCAGTGCTAACGTCCCCAACTCCTACGAGCAGTACTTC. The chain has TRBV20-1 and TRBJ2-7, with D hard to call. Germline CDR1 and CDR2: DFQATT and SNEGSKA (reference sequence). Trimming shortened V by 4 bases and J by 0 bases, and 10 bases separated the two germline ends. CDR3 size: 13 residues.

The V gene is TRBV7-9, the J gene TRBJ2-1, with no clear D. The CDR3 has 14 residues. Germline lookup yields CDR1 SEHNR and CDR2 FQNEAQ (reference sequence). Trimming removed 2 bases from V and 5 bases from J, with 10 bases in between. The CDR3 DNA reads TGTGCCAGCAGCTTAAGAGCAGAAGACAATGAGCAGTTCTTC. It yields the protein CASSLRAEDNEQFF.

This clonotype was picked up a small number of times. The J gene is TRBJ1-2, the V gene TRBV12-3 or TRBV12-4; 7 bases line up with TRBD1. The CDR3 runs 14 residues. Trimming removed 2 bases from V and 6 bases from J; junction bases left unmatched: 6. CDR3 residues: CASSLRGQWDGYTF. The DNA of the CDR3 is TGTGCCAGCAGTTTAAGGGGACAGTGGGATGGCTACACCTTC.

V is TRBV12-3 or TRBV12-4 and J is TRBJ1-2; no firm D call. The V and J ends lost 3 bases and 7 bases respectively, with 12 bases between them. The CDR3 runs 13 residues. For the CDR3, the DNA is TGTGCCAGCAGTTTGTTTGGCGGTCCTGGCTACACCTTC. Amino acids: CASSLFGGPGYTF.

Only a few counts were recorded for this clonotype. The chain couples TRBV7-2 to TRBJ1-5; 8 bases line up with TRBD1. CDR1 SGHTA and CDR2 FQGNSA come from the germline V gene. V was pared by 5 bases and J by 4 bases, with 4 bases of the junction left unmatched. There are 14 residues in the CDR3. The CDR3 spells CASSPRTGNQPQHF. In DNA, the CDR3 is TGTGCCAGCAGCCCCCGGACAGGGAATCAGCCCCAGCATTTT.

The CDR3 here is CASSRGRSEKRVFF. The CDR3 DNA reads as TGTGCCAGCAGCCGGGGAAGGTCGGAAAAGAGGGTTTTCTTT. The rearrangement joins TRBV6-5 to TRBJ1-1; D not resolved. The CDR3 is 14 amino acids. V was pared by 6 bases and J by 13 bases, with 24 bases between. Germline lookup yields CDR1 MNHEY and CDR2 SVGAGI.

This clonotype was recorded many times. In DNA, the CDR3 is TGTGCCAGCAGCTTGGAAGCGGGAGTCACCTACGAGCAGTACGTC. This translates into CASSLEAGVTYEQYV. V is TRBV7-2 and J is TRBJ2-7; 8 nucleotides match TRBD2. CDR3 length: 15 amino acids. With V trimmed by 3 bases and J by 2 bases, 6 bases remained unmatched. CDR1 is SGHTA, CDR2 FQGNSA, per germline.

This clonotype was seen only a few times. The chain has TRBV7-8 and TRBJ1-1; D not resolved. Germline lookup yields CDR1 SGHVS and CDR2 FQNEAQ. The CDR3 is 17 residues long. Trimming shortened V by 1 base and J by 4 bases, and 19 bases separated the two germline ends. CDR3 sequence (DNA): TGTGCCAGCAGCTTAGTTAGGGCCGGAGGGTTTGGCACTGAAGCTTTCTTT. Translated: CASSLVRAGGFGTEAFF.

The chain employs TRBV11-1 and TRBJ2-1; the D gene is possibly TRBD1 (6 bases). The CDR3 runs to 13 residues. The germline gives CDR1 SGHAT, CDR2 FQDESV (reference sequence). Trimming cost V 2 bases and J 9 bases, with 11 bases left between them. DNA for the CDR3: TGTGCCAGCAGCTTAAATTTGGGGGCTGAGCAGTTCTTC. It is translated as CASSLNLGAEQFF.

This clonotype was recorded only once. V usage is TRBV12-3 or TRBV12-4 and J usage is TRBJ1-4; D unresolved. The V end lost 5 bases, the J end lost 5 bases, and 6 bases lay between the germline ends. The CDR3 has 12 amino acids. The CDR3 reads CASSERNEKLFF. The DNA of the CDR3 is TGTGCCAGCAGTGAGCGGAATGAAAAACTGTTTTTT.

This clonotype was counted a few times. This sequence joins TRBV10-3 and TRBJ2-5; D could derive from TRBD1 or TRBD2 (5 bases each). Trimming pared 2 bases from V and 1 base from J, leaving 17 bases between. The V gene's germline CDR1 is ENHRY and CDR2 SYGVKD. This CDR3 comprises 17 residues. CDR3 residues: CAISEPKESRGQETQYF. The CDR3 nucleotides read TGTGCCATCAGTGAGCCGAAAGAATCGAGGGGCCAAGAGACCCAGTACTTC.

V gene TRBV7-2 combines with J gene TRBJ2-3, with 11 bases lining up with TRBD2. Germline trimming cut 8 bases from V and 8 bases from J; bases unmatched to any gene: 9. Germline V gives CDR1 SGHTA, CDR2 FQGNSA. This CDR3 contains 14 residues. The CDR3 sequence: CASSGTSGVGTQYF. The CDR3 DNA is TGTGCCAGCTCCGGGACTAGCGGCGTGGGTACGCAGTATTTT.

The CDR3 coding sequence is TGCGCCAGCAGCCATCACACAGGGGGATCTGGAAACACCATATATTTT. Its protein is CASSHHTGGSGNTIYF. V usage is TRBV4-1 and J usage is TRBJ1-3; the match to TRBD1 covers 8 bases. The germline V gene has CDR1 MGHRA and CDR2 YSYEKL. V shed 3 bases and J 1 base; nucleotides not matched to a gene: 5. This CDR3 region has 16 residues.

The chain combines TRBV6-5 with TRBJ2-1, with 7 nucleotides matching TRBD1. Trimming at V came to 0 bases and at J to 8 bases, leaving 10 bases not matched to a gene. Germline V gene sequence: CDR1 MNHEY, CDR2 SVGAGI. The length of the CDR3 is 16 residues. The CDR3 protein is CASSYSPGPGTDEQFF. The CDR3 DNA sequence: TGTGCCAGCAGTTACTCGCCCGGACCAGGGACAGATGAGCAGTTCTTC.

This clonotype occurred once. The J gene is TRBJ2-3, the V gene TRBV5-1, with 8 positions matching TRBD2. The germline V gene encodes CDR1 SGHRS and CDR2 YFSETQ. Trimming cost V 0 bases and J 2 bases; bases outside gene matches: 8. This CDR3 is built from 17 residues. CDR3 sequence reads: CASSLASTSGITDTQYF. CDR3 in DNA: TGCGCCAGCAGCTTGGCGTCCACTAGCGGTATCACAGATACGCAGTATTTT.

This clonotype was observed a handful of times. The chain recombines TRBV28 with TRBJ2-5; 8 bases map to TRBD2. J was trimmed by 1 base and V by 7 bases; bases with no gene match: 5. From germline, CDR1 is MDHEN and CDR2 SYDVKM. This CDR3 has 14 amino acids. The CDR3 spells CASKSGGAQETQYF. The DNA of the CDR3 is TGTGCCAGCAAGTCGGGGGGGGCCCAAGAGACCCAGTACTTC.

There are a few counts of this clonotype. The J gene is TRBJ2-1, the V gene TRBV11-3; 7 nucleotides align to TRBD2. The germline V gene has CDR1 SGHNT and CDR2 YENEEA. The length of the CDR3 is 16 residues. J gave up 2 bases and V 6 bases, and 10 bases lay outside the gene matches. CDR3 in amino acids: CASRRTRGGTYNEQFF. CDR3 DNA sequence: TGTGCCAGCAGACGAACCCGGGGAGGGACCTACAATGAGCAGTTCTTC.

The rearrangement uses TRBV9 and TRBJ2-7, with 8 bases fitting TRBD2. The CDR3 totals 14 residues. The J segment lost 6 bases and the V segment lost 4 bases, leaving 9 bases of the junction unmatched. CDR1 is SGDLS and CDR2 is YYNGEE in the germline V gene. CDR3 protein: CASSRSGDPVEQYV. Written as DNA, the CDR3 is TGTGCCAGCAGCCGTAGCGGGGACCCCGTCGAGCAGTACGTC.

There are many counts of this clonotype. CDR3: CASSLPGVGTDTQYF. DNA for the CDR3: TGTGCCAGCAGCTTACCCGGGGTTGGCACAGATACGCAGTATTTT. This chain uses TRBV7-8 with TRBJ2-3, with D perhaps matching TRBD2 (5 bases). This CDR3 spans 15 amino acids. V was trimmed by 2 bases and J by 1 base, leaving 10 bases between them. Germline V CDR1 and CDR2: SGHVS, FQNEAQ. The variable domain in full, with the rest retrieved from reference TRBV7-8 and TRBJ2-3, is GAGVSQSPRYKVAKRGQDVALRCDPISGHVSLFWYQQALGQGPEFLTYFQNEAQLDKSGLPSDRFFAERPEGSVSTLKIQRTQQEDSAVYLCASSLPGVGTDTQYFGPGTRLTVL.

This clonotype was observed a few times. The chain links TRBV7-2 to TRBJ1-2; D possibly corresponds to TRBD1 (5 bases). The CDR3 sequence is 14 residues long. Per the germline V gene, CDR1 is SGHTA and CDR2 is FQGNSA. V lost 3 bases and J 3 bases, leaving 11 bases between the germline ends. The CDR3 protein is CASSFSRADYGYTF. The CDR3 DNA reads as TGTGCCAGCAGCTTTTCCAGGGCAGACTATGGCTACACCTTC.

There are a few counts of this clonotype. This rearrangement joins TRBV6-2 or TRBV6-3 to TRBJ2-3; D possibly corresponds to TRBD1 (5 bases). CDR3 length: 17 amino acids. V was cut by 5 bases and J by 0 bases, with 18 bases left in between. Germline CDR1 and CDR2: MNHEY and SVGEGT. The DNA of the CDR3 is TGTGCCAGCAGTCGAATCCCGGACATCCAGAGCACAGATACGCAGTATTTT. Residues: CASSRIPDIQSTDTQYF.

This clonotype was seen a few times. The chain uses TRBV5-1 and TRBJ2-7, with a tentative D call TRBD2 (5 bases). Germline lookup yields CDR1 SGHRS and CDR2 YFSETQ. This CDR3 has 16 amino acids. The germline V and J ends were trimmed by 0 bases and 1 base, with 14 bases remaining between them. For the CDR3, the DNA is TGCGCCAGCAGCTTGGTACCCTCGGGGTTGTCCTACGAGCAGTACTTC. It is translated as CASSLVPSGLSYEQYF. Variable domain in full (rest from reference TRBV5-1 and TRBJ2-7): KAGVTQTPRYLIKTRGQQVTLSCSPISGHRSVSWYQQTPGQGLQFLFEYFSETQRNKGNFPGRFSGRQFSNSRSEMNVSTLELGDSALYLCASSLVPSGLSYEQYFGPGTRLTVT.

The table lists this clonotype with many counts. The rearrangement joins TRBV7-2 to TRBJ1-5; TRBD1 matches at 7 bases. Germline V gives CDR1 SGHTA, CDR2 FQGNSA. The ends lost 5 bases at V and 7 bases at J; junction bases unmatched: 11. CDR3 length: 15 amino acids. The CDR3 protein is CASSLQQGLGQPQHF. The CDR3 nucleotides read TGTGCCAGCAGCCTCCAACAGGGGTTGGGACAGCCCCAGCATTTT.

J is TRBJ2-3 and V is TRBV5-5; 7 nucleotides line up with TRBD1. This CDR3 region has 13 residues. Germline CDR1 and CDR2: SGHKS and YYEKEE (reference sequence). The trim removed 2 bases at V and 5 bases at J, leaving 2 bases unmatched. The CDR3 sequence is CASSFDREDTQYF. The CDR3 bases are TGTGCCAGCAGCTTCGACAGGGAAGATACGCAGTATTTT.